This T cell receptor beta chain was observed in a study of regulatory T cells in long-lasting Graves disease. As for the study in general: For a period under 3 months, newly diagnosed Graves' patients had taken antithyroid drugs. Study findings and constraints: Persistent Graves' disease cases displayed lower TCR diversity than newly diagnosed ones. TRBV28 was favored in persistent disease, as were TRBJ1-2 and TRBJ2-5.

Libraries of TCR beta came from iRepertoire HTBI primers plus Arm-PCR of CDR3 regions. TCRdb redid the calling of the multiplex PCR reads with MiXCR, one entry per CDR3 protein. The table shows approximately 470,000 distinct CDR3 sequences, with around 16% occurring only once. Time point in this sample: newly diagnosed GD, antithyroid drugs for less than 3 months. The TCR library was made from RNA that had been extracted from PBMCs in TRIzol. The CDR3 length is 16 residues. Per germline, CDR1 SGHDN and CDR2 FVKESK. Trimming removed 4 bases at V and 5 bases at J, with 18 bases between. This clonotype was seen repeatedly, ten times or more. What it binds is unknown. This sample also belongs to another study, concerning T cells in Graves' hyperthyroidism and ophthalmopathy. That investigation notes: Clonotypes that were expanded in thyroid above 0.001 mostly appeared in blood too.

The TCR sequence derives from a man in his forties or fifties with Graves disease. J is TRBJ2-1 and V is TRBV14; D is ambiguous. The source material was peripheral blood mononuclear cells (PBMCs), sampled at new diagnosis, from a patient treated with antithyroid drugs. The CDR3 DNA follows: TGTGCCAGCAGCCTCGGCGCAGGTTTCTTGAACAATGAGCAGTTCTTC. Its translation is CASSLGAGFLNNEQFF.